This T cell receptor beta chain appears in the sequencing data of a study of shared clonotypes between healthy human individuals. In the study overall: Donors had three CD4 naive, three CD4 memory, two CD8 naive and one CD8 memory plate apiece.

Concerning this clone: Other DNA sequences of this sample code for an identical CDR3.

This table comes from immunoSEQ multiplex PCR, and its TCRdb copy is limited to in-frame clones, with some not included. The sample records under 2.5 million clones, 85% to 95% being singletons. The material sequenced was naive CD4+ T cells from PBMCs. As to subset: CD45RA+ positively selected. The sequence came from a man aged 18 to 29 in good health. Some clones in this sample may be carry-over from other donors' samples.

CDR3 DNA: TGTGCCAGCAGCCGGACGGATAGCAATCAGCCCCAGCATTTT. It codes for CASSRTDSNQPQHF. This chain connects TRBV28 to TRBJ1-5; D is ambiguous. Trimming removed 6 bases at V and 0 bases at J, with 9 bases between. Germline V gene sequence: CDR1 MDHEN, CDR2 SYDVKM. This CDR3 contains 14 residues.